One sample yielded the 25 T cell receptor beta chains listed below, sequenced in a study of blood T cells in healthy people across ages. Alongside a J-beta primer mix, a sample-barcoded 5' primer served in a second PCR lasting about 7 to 11 cycles. MiXCR, run by TCRdb on the 5' RACE reads, gives a single entry per CDR3 protein. The sample has fewer than 750,000 distinct CDR3 sequences, roughly 48% seen once. Sequenced input: blood. All receptors derive from a man older than 75 in good health.

This clonotype was counted between two and nine times. V usage is TRBV29-1 and J usage is TRBJ1-4; D is ambiguous. CDR1 is SQVTM and CDR2 is ANQGSEA in the germline V gene. The ends were cut back, 1 base at V and 3 bases at J, with 6 bases in the middle. This CDR3 contains 13 residues. This chain's CDR3 is CSVEGEANEKLFF. In nucleotides, the CDR3 is TGCAGCGTTGAAGGGGAGGCTAATGAAAAACTGTTTTTT.

This sequence joins TRBV25-1 and TRBJ1-5; D is perhaps TRBD1 (5 bases). Germline CDR1 and CDR2: MGHDK and SYGVNS. Trimming took 4 bases from V and 2 from J, leaving 9 bases between them. The CDR3 sequence is 14 residues long. For the CDR3, the DNA is TGTGCCAGCAGTGCGACGACAGGCAATCAGCCCCAGCATTTT. It specifies CASSATTGNQPQHF.

Only a few counts were recorded for this clonotype. CDR3 sequence: CSVPTGWNEQFF. The CDR3 DNA is TGCAGCGTTCCAACAGGGTGGAATGAGCAGTTCTTC. The J gene is TRBJ2-1, the V gene TRBV29-1; TRBD1 might be the D (6 bases). This CDR3 has 12 amino acids. In germline, CDR1 is SQVTM, CDR2 ANQGSEA. V was cut by 5 bases and J by 7 bases, with 12 bases left in between.

This clonotype appeared a few times. The chain carries TRBV29-1 and TRBJ2-7, with D hard to call. Germline CDR1 is SQVTM and CDR2 is ANQGSEA. The CDR3 has 13 amino acids. V lost 4 bases and J 4 bases, leaving 14 bases between the germline ends. The CDR3 here is CSVVVTATYEQYF. Here the CDR3 DNA reads TGCAGCGTTGTTGTGACGGCTACTTACGAGCAGTACTTC.

This clonotype has a handful of counts. The rearrangement links TRBV5-1 to TRBJ2-3; D gene ambiguous. This CDR3 has 14 amino acids. The ends were cut back, 0 bases at V and 3 bases at J, with 8 bases in the middle. From germline, CDR1 is SGHRS and CDR2 YFSETQ. The CDR3, as DNA: TGCGCCAGCAGCTTGGAGGGTGTGACAGATACGCAGTATTTT. Amino acids: CASSLEGVTDTQYF.

This chain links TRBV12-3 or TRBV12-4 with TRBJ2-7, with 12 bases matching TRBD1. This CDR3 contains 15 residues. V lost 6 bases and J lost 0; bases outside the gene matches: 3. In nucleotides, the CDR3 is TGTGCCAGCAGCTGGGACAGGGGGCCCTCCTACGAGCAGTACTTC. Amino acids: CASSWDRGPSYEQYF.

This clonotype was counted a few times. The J gene is TRBJ1-6, the V gene TRBV12-3 or TRBV12-4; 9 nucleotides align to TRBD1. V was clipped by 5 bases and J by 5 bases; unmatched bases: 7. There are 16 residues in the CDR3. CDR3 sequence reads: CASSPVGQGNNSPLHF. The CDR3 DNA sequence: TGTGCCAGCAGTCCGGTGGGACAGGGAAATAATTCACCCCTCCACTTT.

This rearrangement joins TRBV11-2 to TRBJ2-5, with D tentatively TRBD2 (5 bases). The ends were cut back, 11 bases at V and 5 bases at J, with 18 bases in the middle. CDR1 and CDR2 from the germline V gene are SGHAT and FQNNGV. The CDR3 has 13 residues. The CDR3 is CAGGGNLYETQYF. CDR3 DNA: TGTGCCGGAGGCGGTAATCTATATGAGACCCAGTACTTC. Using reference TRBV11-2 and TRBJ2-5 for the parts outside the CDR3, the full variable domain is EAGVAQSPRYKIIEKRQSVAFWCNPISGHATLYWYQQILGQGPKLLIQFQNNGVVDDSQLPKDRFSAERLKGVDSTLKIQPAKLEDSAVYLCAGGGNLYETQYFGPGTRLLVL.

V usage is TRBV5-1 and J usage is TRBJ2-1, with 9 positions matching TRBD2. V gave up 6 bases and J gave up 10 bases; unmatched junction bases: 14. The CDR3 spans 15 residues. Germline CDR1 reads SGHRS; CDR2 reads YFSETQ. The CDR3 DNA reads as TGCGCCAGCAAAATTGGCGGGAGGGCCTTACAAGAGCAGTTCTTC. The encoded protein is CASKIGGRALQEQFF.

The genes are TRBV15 and TRBJ2-7, with D tentatively TRBD1 (5 bases). The J call could be wrong; TRBJ2-5 is a better fit for the DNA end. This CDR3 contains 15 residues. CDR1 LNHNV and CDR2 YYDKDF come from the germline V gene (reference sequence). CDR3 region: CATSRVKGPQETQYF. The CDR3 nucleotides read TGTGCCACCAGCAGAGTGAAGGGGCCGCAAGAGACCCAGTACTTC.

The gene calls are TRBV9 and TRBJ2-1; the D is unclear. The CDR3 extends over 15 amino acids. Trimming cost V 4 bases and J 5 bases, with 16 bases left between them. The V gene's germline CDR1 is SGDLS and CDR2 YYNGEE. The DNA of the CDR3 is TGTGCCAGCAGCTTTAGATTAGGGATGGACAATGAGCAGTTCTTC. It encodes CASSFRLGMDNEQFF.

This chain joins TRBV7-8 and TRBJ1-5, with no clear D. The CDR3 runs to 16 residues. The germline V gene has CDR1 SGHVS and CDR2 FQNEAQ. V was pared by 1 base and J by 1 base, with 11 bases between. This CDR3 is CASSLGEGGSNQPQHF. In DNA form, the CDR3 reads TGTGCCAGCAGCTTAGGGGAAGGAGGGAGCAATCAGCCCCAGCATTTT.

This clonotype has just a few counts. The rearrangement uses TRBV2 and TRBJ2-1, with TRBD1 matching over 7 bases. J gave up 6 bases and V 6 bases, and 8 bases lay outside the gene matches. This CDR3 has 14 amino acids. The germline V gene encodes CDR1 SNHLY and CDR2 FYNNEI. DNA for the CDR3: TGTGCCAGCAGGGAAAACCGGGACAGCAATGAGCAGTTCTTC. Protein sequence: CASRENRDSNEQFF. Looking up the rest from reference TRBV2 and TRBJ2-1 gives the full variable domain: EPEVTQTPSHQVTQMGQEVILRCVPISNHLYFYWYRQILGQKVEFLVSFYNNEISEKSEIFDDQFSVERPDGSNFTLKIRSTKLEDSAMYFCASRENRDSNEQFFGPGTRLTVL.

The V call is TRBV20-1, the J call TRBJ1-2; D might be TRBD1 (6 bases). The V and J ends lost 2 bases and 12 bases respectively, with 16 bases between them. The CDR3 has 12 amino acids. Germline-derived CDR1 and CDR2 are DFQATT and SNEGSKA (reference sequence). The DNA for the CDR3 is TGCAGTGCTAGAAGCAGGGAGGGGGGCCACACCTTC. Amino acids: CSARSREGGHTF.

This clonotype was detected only once. The chain carries TRBV4-1 and TRBJ1-2, with unresolved D. The CDR3 runs to 14 residues. Trimming shortened V by 0 bases and J by 4 bases, and 9 bases separated the two germline ends. Germline V gene data show CDR1 as MGHRA and CDR2 as YSYEKL. CDR3 in amino acids: CASSQEWVGYGYTF. The CDR3, as DNA: TGCGCCAGCAGCCAAGAGTGGGTTGGCTATGGCTACACCTTC.

The chain combines TRBV7-2 with TRBJ2-1; perhaps TRBD2 as D (6 bases). CDR1 is SGHTA and CDR2 is FQGNSA in the germline V gene. Trimming pared 0 bases from V and 8 bases from J, leaving 8 bases between. CDR3 size: 13 residues. The CDR3 loop reads CASSLALADEQFF. The CDR3 DNA sequence: TGTGCCAGCAGCTTAGCGTTAGCGGATGAGCAGTTCTTC. The full variable domain, rest sourced from reference TRBV7-2 and TRBJ2-1, is GAGVSQSPSNKVTEKGKDVELRCDPISGHTALYWYRQSLGQGLEFLIYFQGNSAPDKSGLPSDRFSAERTGGSVSTLTIQRTQQEDSAVYLCASSLALADEQFFGPGTRLTVL.

V usage is TRBV20-1 and J usage is TRBJ1-5, with 10 bases identical to TRBD1. The V gene's germline CDR1 is DFQATT and CDR2 SNEGSKA (reference sequence). CDR3 length: 16 residues. After removal of 5 bases from V and 0 bases from J, the junction contained 7 bases not matched to a gene. Here the CDR3 reads CSASDRGRHSNQPQHF. The DNA of the CDR3 is TGCAGTGCTTCGGACAGGGGGAGACATAGCAATCAGCCCCAGCATTTT.

The CDR3 spells CSVEGFEYYYNEQYF. The CDR3 nucleotides are TGCAGCGTTGAAGGTTTTGAGTATTACTACAATGAGCAGTACTTC. V gene TRBV29-1 combines with J gene TRBJ2-5, with unresolved D. This CDR3 spans 15 amino acids. With 1 base removed from V and 11 bases from J, the gap between germline ends came to 23 bases. Germline V gene sequence: CDR1 SQVTM, CDR2 ANQGSEA.

This chain uses TRBV10-3 with TRBJ1-1, with 9 bases lining up with TRBD1. The CDR3 contains 12 residues. V was pared by 10 bases and J by 4 bases, with 4 bases of the junction left unmatched. CDR1 is ENHRY and CDR2 is SYGVKD in the germline V gene. For the CDR3, the DNA is TGTGCCACAGGACAGGGGTCCACTGAAGCTTTCTTT. Its translation is CATGQGSTEAFF.

The CDR3 sequence: CSAPGTGEGEQYF. In DNA form, the CDR3 reads TGCAGTGCTCCCGGGACAGGGGAGGGTGAGCAGTACTTC. V is TRBV20-1 and J is TRBJ2-4, with 10 bases identical to TRBD1. V trimming: 5 bases; J trimming: 13 bases; junction bases outside the gene matches: 11. Germline V CDR1 and CDR2: DFQATT, SNEGSKA (reference sequence). This CDR3 contains 13 residues.

The chain links TRBV3-1 to TRBJ2-7; 10 bases fit TRBD2. Germline CDR1 LGHDT, CDR2 YNNKEL (reference sequence). There are 17 residues in the CDR3. V gave up 0 bases and J gave up 2 bases; unmatched junction bases: 7. CDR3 in amino acids: CASSQDIRTSGAYEQYF. CDR3 nucleotide sequence: TGTGCCAGCAGCCAAGATATTAGGACTAGCGGAGCCTACGAGCAGTACTTC.

This clonotype was observed a single time. V usage is TRBV2 and J usage is TRBJ1-1; D might be TRBD1 (5 bases). This CDR3 comprises 18 residues. V lost 2 bases and J lost 1, with 20 bases in between. Germline lookup yields CDR1 SNHLY and CDR2 FYNNEI. In nucleotides, the CDR3 is TGTGCCAGCAGTGAATGGGTTTTTCGACAGAATCCGAACACTGAAGCTTTCTTT. Its protein product is CASSEWVFRQNPNTEAFF.

The rearrangement joins TRBV7-2 to TRBJ2-1; 8 positions agree with TRBD1. The CDR3 spans 15 residues. From germline, CDR1 is SGHTA and CDR2 FQGNSA. J gave up 5 bases and V 2 bases, and 5 bases lay outside the gene matches. CDR3 in amino acids: CASSLRQGPDNEQFF. In nucleotides, the CDR3 is TGTGCCAGCAGCTTAAGACAGGGGCCGGACAATGAGCAGTTCTTC.

This chain links TRBV6-5 with TRBJ2-5; 10 nucleotides match TRBD2. V lost 0 bases to trimming and J lost 11 bases; unmatched junction nucleotides: 24. The CDR3 runs to 20 residues. Germline CDR1 and CDR2: MNHEY and SVGAGI. The CDR3 is CASSYSRPREGSGGYNEQYF. The CDR3 DNA reads TGTGCCAGCAGTTACTCGCGCCCCAGGGAGGGTAGCGGGGGGTACAATGAGCAGTACTTC.

A remark on this clonotype: Germline and junction disagree at one end, which may indicate a read error. J is TRBJ1-2 and V is TRBV12-5; the D is unclear. This CDR3 has 16 amino acids. Germline V gene data show CDR1 as LGHNT and CDR2 as FRNRAP. The CDR3, as DNA: TGTGCTGGTGGACCCCTCTTACAAGCTACCTACTATGGCTACACCTTC. The encoded protein is CAGGPLLQATYYGYTF.